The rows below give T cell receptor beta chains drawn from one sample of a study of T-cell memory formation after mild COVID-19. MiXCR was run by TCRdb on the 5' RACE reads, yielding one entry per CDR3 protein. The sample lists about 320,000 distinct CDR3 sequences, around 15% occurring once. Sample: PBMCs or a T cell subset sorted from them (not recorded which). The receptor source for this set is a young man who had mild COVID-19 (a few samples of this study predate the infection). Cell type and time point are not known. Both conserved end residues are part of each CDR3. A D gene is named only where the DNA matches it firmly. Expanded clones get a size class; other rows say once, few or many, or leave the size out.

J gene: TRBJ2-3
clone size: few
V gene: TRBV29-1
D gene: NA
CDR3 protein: CSVEGAGDTQYF
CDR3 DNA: TGCAGCGTTGAGGGGGCTGGGGATACGCAGTATTTT

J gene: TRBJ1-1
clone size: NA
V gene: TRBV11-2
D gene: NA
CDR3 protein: CASSLEGAGAFF
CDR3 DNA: TGTGCCAGCAGCTTAGAGGGTGCTGGAGCTTTCTTT

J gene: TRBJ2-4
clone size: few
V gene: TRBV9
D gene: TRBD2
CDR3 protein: CASSVTGGAPNIQYF
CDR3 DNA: TGTGCCAGCAGCGTAACCGGGGGGGCACCAAACATTCAGTACTTC

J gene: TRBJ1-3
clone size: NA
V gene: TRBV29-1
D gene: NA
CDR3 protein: CSVEVYSGNTIYF
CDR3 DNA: TGCAGCGTTGAAGTGTACTCTGGAAACACCATATATTTT

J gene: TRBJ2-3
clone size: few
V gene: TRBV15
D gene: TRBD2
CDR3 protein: CATSRGGRRTDTQYF
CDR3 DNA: TGTGCCACCAGCAGAGGCGGGAGAAGGACAGATACGCAGTATTTT

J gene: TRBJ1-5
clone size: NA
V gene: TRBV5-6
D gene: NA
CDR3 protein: CASSFINQPQHF
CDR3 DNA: TGTGCCAGCAGCTTCATAAATCAGCCCCAGCATTTT

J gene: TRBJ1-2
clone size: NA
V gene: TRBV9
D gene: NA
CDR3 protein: CASSVATQSYGYTF
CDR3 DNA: TGTGCCAGCAGCGTAGCTACGCAGTCCTATGGCTACACCTTC

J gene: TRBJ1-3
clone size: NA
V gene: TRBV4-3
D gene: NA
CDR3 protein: CASSQDGTLSSGNTIYF
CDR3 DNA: TGCGCCAGCAGCCAAGACGGGACACTCAGCTCTGGAAACACCATATATTTT

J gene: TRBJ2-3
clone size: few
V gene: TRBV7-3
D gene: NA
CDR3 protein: CASSSARISGAQYF
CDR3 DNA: TGTGCCAGCAGCTCCGCCCGAATTAGCGGAGCGCAGTATTTT

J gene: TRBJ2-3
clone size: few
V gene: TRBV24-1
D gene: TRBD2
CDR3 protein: CATGSGGPDTQYF
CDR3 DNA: TGTGCCACCGGTAGCGGGGGACCGGATACGCAGTATTTT

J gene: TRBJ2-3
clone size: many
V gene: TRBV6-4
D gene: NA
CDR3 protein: CASSERSTDTQYF
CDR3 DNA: TGTGCCAGCAGCGAGCGTAGCACAGATACGCAGTATTTT

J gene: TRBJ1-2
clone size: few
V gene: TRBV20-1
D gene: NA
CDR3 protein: CSVVEARGDGYTF
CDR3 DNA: TGCAGTGTTGTAGAGGCTAGGGGGGATGGCTACACCTTC

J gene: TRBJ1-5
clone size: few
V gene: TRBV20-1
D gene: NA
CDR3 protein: CSARGDTNQPQHF
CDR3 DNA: TGCAGTGCTAGGGGGGACACCAATCAGCCCCAGCATTTT

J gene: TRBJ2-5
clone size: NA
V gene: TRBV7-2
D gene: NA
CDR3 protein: CASSQRQGQETQYF
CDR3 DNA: TGTGCCAGCAGCCAACGCCAGGGGCAAGAGACCCAGTACTTC

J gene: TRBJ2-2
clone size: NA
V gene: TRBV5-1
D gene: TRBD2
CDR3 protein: CASSLGVLAGNTGELFF
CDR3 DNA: TGCGCCAGCAGCTTGGGAGTTCTAGCGGGGAACACCGGGGAGCTGTTTTTT

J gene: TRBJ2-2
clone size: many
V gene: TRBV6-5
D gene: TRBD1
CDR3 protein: CASSYFTGAGELFF
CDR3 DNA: TGTGCCAGCAGTTACTTTACAGGGGCCGGGGAGCTGTTTTTT